This T cell receptor beta chain was identified during a study of T cell changes during pregnancy in multiple sclerosis. The germline gives CDR1 SGHRS, CDR2 YFSETQ. With V trimmed by 1 base and J by 7 bases, 4 bases remained unmatched. This CDR3 has 14 amino acids. Method: immunoSEQ multiplex PCR; TCRdb's copy keeps in-frame clones and lacks some. Seen here are approximately 48,000 clones, 90% to 95% observed once, and the top ten hold around 5.5%. The receptor comes from a female donor with multiple sclerosis, enrolled in a pregnancy study. J is TRBJ2-7 and V is TRBV5-1; 11 bases are shared with TRBD2. Sequenced material: CD8+ T cells from peripheral blood mononuclear cells, taken before pregnancy. CDR3 nucleotide sequence: TGCGCCAGCAGCTTGACTAGCGGGAGTGGGGAGCAGTACTTC. Amino acid sequence: CASSLTSGSGEQYF.